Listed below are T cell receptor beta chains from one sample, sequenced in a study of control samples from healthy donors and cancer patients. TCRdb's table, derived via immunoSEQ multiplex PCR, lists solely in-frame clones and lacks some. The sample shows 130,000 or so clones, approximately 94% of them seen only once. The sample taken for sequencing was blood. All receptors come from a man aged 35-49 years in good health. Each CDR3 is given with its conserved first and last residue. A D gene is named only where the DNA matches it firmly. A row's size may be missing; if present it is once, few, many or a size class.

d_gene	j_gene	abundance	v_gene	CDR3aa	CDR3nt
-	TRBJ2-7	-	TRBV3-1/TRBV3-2	CASSLRGEQYF	TGTGCCAGCAGCCTCAGAGGCGAGCAGTACTTC
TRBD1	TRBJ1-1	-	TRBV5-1	CASSLARQGDTEAFF	TGCGCCAGCAGCTTGGCGAGACAGGGAGACACTGAAGCTTTCTTT
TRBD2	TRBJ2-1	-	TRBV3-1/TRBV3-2	CASSQVGTSGRGSYNEQFF	TGTGCCAGCAGCCAAGTTGGGACTAGCGGGAGGGGGTCCTACAATGAGCAGTTCTTC
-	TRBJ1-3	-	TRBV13	CASRPQAGNTIYF	TGTGCCAGCAGACCCCAGGCTGGAAACACCATATATTTT
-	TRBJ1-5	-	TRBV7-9	CASARGDSNQPQHF	TGTGCCAGCGCCCGGGGGGATAGCAATCAGCCCCAGCATTTT
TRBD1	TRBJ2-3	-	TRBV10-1	CASSESGGQDTQYF	TGCGCCAGCAGTGAGTCAGGGGGCCAAGATACGCAGTATTTT
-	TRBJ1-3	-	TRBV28	CASSLSTGSGNTIYF	TGTGCCAGCAGTTTATCAACAGGGTCTGGAAACACCATATATTTT
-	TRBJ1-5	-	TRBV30	CAWSPASLYQPQHF	TGTGCCTGGAGCCCAGCCAGTCTCTATCAGCCCCAGCATTTT
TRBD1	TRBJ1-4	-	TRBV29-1	CSVVPGGSEKLFF	TGCAGCGTTGTGCCAGGGGGAAGTGAAAAACTGTTTTTT
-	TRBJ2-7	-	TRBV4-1	CASSQSIGWEQYF	TGCGCCAGCAGCCAGTCGATTGGGTGGGAGCAGTACTTC
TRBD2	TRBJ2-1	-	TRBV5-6	CASSFGGREQFF	TGTGCCAGCAGCTTTGGCGGGAGAGAGCAGTTCTTC
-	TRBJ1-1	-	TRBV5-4	CASHTMNTEAFF	TGTGCCAGCCACACGATGAACACTGAAGCTTTCTTT
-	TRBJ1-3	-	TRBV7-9	CASTPPSGNTIYF	TGTGCCAGCACCCCCCCCTCTGGAAACACCATATATTTT
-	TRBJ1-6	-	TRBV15	CATSPYSGFKNSPLHF	TGTGCCACCAGCCCTTATTCTGGGTTTAAGAATTCACCCCTCCACTTT
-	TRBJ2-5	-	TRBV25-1	CASSESTGLVETQYF	TGTGCCAGCAGTGAATCAACGGGGCTCGTGGAGACCCAGTACTTC
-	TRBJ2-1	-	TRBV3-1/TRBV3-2	CASSQGNGGHGEQFF	TGTGCCAGCAGCCAAGGGAACGGGGGCCACGGTGAGCAGTTCTTC
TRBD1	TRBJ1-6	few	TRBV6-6	CASRDGTGSNSPLHF	TGTGCCAGCAGGGACGGGACAGGGAGTAATTCACCCCTCCACTTT
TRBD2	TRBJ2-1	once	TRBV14	CASSHISGGNPYNEQFF	TGTGCCAGCAGCCACATTAGCGGGGGGAATCCCTACAATGAGCAGTTCTTC
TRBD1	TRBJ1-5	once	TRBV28	CASSLLPGGFSNQPQHF	TGTGCCAGCAGTTTACTTCCAGGGGGCTTTAGCAATCAGCCCCAGCATTTT
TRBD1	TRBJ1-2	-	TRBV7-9	CASSPRTGPNYGYTF	TGTGCCAGCAGCCCTCGGACAGGTCCTAACTATGGCTACACCTTC
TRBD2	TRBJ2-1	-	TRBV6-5	CASRPSSGRFREFF	TGTGCCAGCAGACCATCTAGCGGGAGGTTTCGGGAGTTCTTC
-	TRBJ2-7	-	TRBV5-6	CASSLVASSYEQYF	TGTGCCAGCAGCTTGGTTGCGAGCTCCTACGAGCAGTACTTC
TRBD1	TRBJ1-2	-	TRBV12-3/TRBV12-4	CASSLGTGFGYTF	TGTGCCAGCAGTTTGGGGACAGGGTTCGGCTACACCTTC
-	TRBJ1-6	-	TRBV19	CAINSPLHF	TGTGCCATCAATTCACCCCTCCACTTT
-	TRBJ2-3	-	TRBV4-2	CASSQVVERITDTQYF	TGTGCCAGCAGCCAAGTGGTCGAGCGAATCACAGATACGCAGTATTTT
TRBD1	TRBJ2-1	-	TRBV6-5	CASSYSSTGGNEQFF	TGTGCCAGCAGTTACTCGAGTACAGGGGGGAATGAGCAGTTCTTC
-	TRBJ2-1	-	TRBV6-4	CASSDRMGYNEQFF	TGTGCCAGCAGTGACAGGATGGGCTACAATGAGCAGTTCTTC
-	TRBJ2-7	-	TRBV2	CASSVRRSTLAAYEQYF	TGTGCCAGCAGTGTCCGCAGGAGTACACTTGCGGCCTACGAGCAGTACTTC
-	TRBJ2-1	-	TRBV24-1	CATSVPRTNEQFF	TGTGCCACCAGTGTCCCTCGGACTAATGAGCAGTTCTTC
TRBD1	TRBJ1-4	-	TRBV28	CASSLSFIWDRGVQANEKLFF	TGTGCCAGCAGTTTAAGTTTTATATGGGACAGGGGGGTTCAGGCTAATGAAAAACTGTTTTTT
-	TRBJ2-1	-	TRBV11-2	CASSLANSYNEQFF	TGTGCCAGCAGCCTGGCTAACTCCTACAATGAGCAGTTCTTC
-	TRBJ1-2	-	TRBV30	CAWSRSYGYTF	TGTGCCTGGAGTCGGAGCTATGGCTACACCTTC
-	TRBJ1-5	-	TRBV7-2	CASSLGQLSNQPQHF	TGTGCCAGCAGCCTCGGACAGTTAAGCAATCAGCCCCAGCATTTT
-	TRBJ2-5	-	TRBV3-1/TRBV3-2	CASSHPPVRETQYF	TGTGCCAGCAGCCATCCCCCAGTGCGAGAGACCCAGTACTTC
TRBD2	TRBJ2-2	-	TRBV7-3	CASSLRSGRDTGELFF	TGTGCCAGCAGCTTAAGGAGCGGGAGAGACACCGGGGAGCTGTTTTTT
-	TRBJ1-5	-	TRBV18	CASSPRGTLNQPQHF	TGTGCCAGCTCACCTAGAGGGACGCTCAATCAGCCCCAGCATTTT
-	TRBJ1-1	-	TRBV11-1	CASSPDTFMNTEAFF	TGTGCCAGCAGCCCGGACACGTTCATGAACACTGAAGCTTTCTTT
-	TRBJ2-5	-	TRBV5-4	CASSLTVSQETQYF	TGTGCCAGCAGCTTGACAGTTTCCCAAGAGACCCAGTACTTC
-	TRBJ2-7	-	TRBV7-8	CASSIGASYEQYF	TGTGCCAGCAGCATCGGGGCCTCCTACGAGCAGTACTTC
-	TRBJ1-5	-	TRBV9	CASSSSGGLNQPQHF	TGTGCCAGCAGCTCGTCCGGGGGCCTCAATCAGCCCCAGCATTTT
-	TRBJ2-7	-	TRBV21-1	CASSKAPDSFIYEQYF	TGTGCCAGCAGCAAAGCCCCCGACAGTTTCATCTACGAGCAGTACTTC
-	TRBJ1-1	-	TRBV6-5	CASSYGRGNTEAFF	TGTGCCAGCAGTTACGGGAGGGGCAACACTGAAGCTTTCTTT
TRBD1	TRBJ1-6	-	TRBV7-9	CASSRRTGRENSPLHF	TGTGCCAGCAGCAGACGGACAGGGAGGGAGAATTCACCCCTCCACTTT
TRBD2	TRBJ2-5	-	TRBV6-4	CASSPLAGQGGTQYF	TGTGCCAGCAGCCCTCTAGCGGGTCAAGGCGGGACCCAGTACTTC
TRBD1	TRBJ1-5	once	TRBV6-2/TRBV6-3	CASSDSDRGLNQPQHF	TGTGCCAGCAGCGACTCGGACAGGGGGCTCAATCAGCCCCAGCATTTT
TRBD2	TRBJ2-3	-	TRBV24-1	CATSDPGLAGGSTDTQYF	TGTGCCACCAGTGACCCTGGACTAGCGGGGGGAAGCACAGATACGCAGTATTTT
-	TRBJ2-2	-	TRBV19	CASRDPIGELFF	TGTGCCAGTAGGGACCCGATCGGGGAGCTGTTTTTT
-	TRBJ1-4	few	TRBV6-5	CASSYDRLTNEKLFF	TGTGCCAGCAGTTACGACAGGTTAACTAATGAAAAACTGTTTTTT
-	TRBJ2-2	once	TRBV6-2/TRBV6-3	CASSSGDPGELFF	TGTGCCAGCAGTTCGGGGGACCCCGGGGAGCTGTTTTTT